The following is a T cell receptor (beta chain) sequence with its context. This entry is derived from a study of blood T cell repertoires in COVID-19. The overall study: The cDNA or gDNA used as material had been derived from T cells, B-cell-depleted T cells, or PBMCs.

The V gene's germline CDR1 is SGHTA and CDR2 FQGTGA. Unmatched junction bases numbered 4, after V lost 4 bases and J lost 4 bases. This CDR3 has 15 residues. Libraries were prepared by immunoSEQ multiplex PCR; TCRdb keeps only in-frame clonotypes and omits some of them. The sample has tens of thousands of clones, about 88% seen once. The V call is TRBV7-3, the J call TRBJ2-1; 10 nucleotides align to TRBD1. Sequencing was done on a sample of peripheral blood. The receptor's source is a human donor in a cohort sampled during active COVID-19. In nucleotides, the CDR3 is TGTGCCAGCAGCTCCCGACAGGGGGCTTACAATGAGCAGTTCTTC. Translation: CASSSRQGAYNEQFF.